These 6 T cell receptor beta chains share one sample of origin, sequenced in a study of cytomegalovirus exposure and HLA in healthy donors (dated by TCRdb to 2017 to 2019). The library was prepared using the immunoSEQ multiplex PCR assay. For the multiplex PCR, a mixture combining 60 forward primers for TCR Vbeta segments and 13 reverse primers for TCR Jbeta segments was used. Held by TCRdb, this immuneACCESS table contains in-frame sequences only and omits some clones. Under half of the omission traces to an unresolved V gene where checked; the cause of the rest is unknown. Present in this sample are approximately 70,000 clones, 70% to 75% of which were seen just once. Jointly, the top ten make up roughly 20% of the sample. The sequencing sample was made of PBMCs. The source is a woman under 40 in good health and CMV-seropositive.

The chain combines TRBV7-2 with TRBJ2-7; the match to TRBD2 covers 9 bases. This CDR3 has 14 residues. The junction had 9 bases not matched to a gene; V was cut back by 7 bases and J by 5 bases. Germline V gene data show CDR1 as SGHTA and CDR2 as FQGNSA. CDR3 nucleotides: TGTGCCAGCACCCATAGCGGGAGAGTCCACGAGCAGTACTTC. It codes for CASTHSGRVHEQYF.

The V gene is TRBV28, the J gene TRBJ1-5; 10 nucleotides line up with TRBD1. Germline V gene sequence: CDR1 MDHEN, CDR2 SYDVKM. The CDR3 is 15 residues long. V lost 7 bases, J lost 4 bases, and 7 bases stayed unmatched. The CDR3: CASTTTGGMNQPQHF. Here the CDR3 DNA reads TGTGCCAGCACCACGACAGGGGGCATGAATCAGCCCCAGCATTTT.

This clone showed up just a few times. The chain combines TRBV29-1 with TRBJ2-5; D is ambiguous. In germline, CDR1 is SQVTM, CDR2 ANQGSEA. V lost 7 bases to trimming and J lost 7 bases, with 19 bases between them. This CDR3 is 13 amino acids long. As DNA, the CDR3 is TGCAGCGCCGGTGACATCTACGTGGGGACCCAGTACTTC. It encodes CSAGDIYVGTQYF.

The gene calls are TRBV2 and TRBJ2-5; D not certain. The germline V gene encodes CDR1 SNHLY and CDR2 FYNNEI. Trimming cost V 6 bases and J 5 bases, with 7 bases left between them. CDR3 length equals 11 residues. CDR3 in amino acids: CASSQIETQYF. CDR3 DNA: TGTGCCAGCAGCCAAATCGAGACCCAGTACTTC.

This clone appeared once. The rearrangement joins TRBV2 to TRBJ1-2, with TRBD1 matching 8 bases. The germline V gene encodes CDR1 SNHLY and CDR2 FYNNEI. CDR3 size: 13 residues. V was pared by 1 base and J by 13 bases, with 8 bases of the junction left unmatched. CDR3: CASSEGGQGVLTF. In DNA, the CDR3 is TGTGCCAGCAGTGAAGGAGGACAGGGAGTTCTCACCTTC.

This clone was seen a few times. This rearrangement joins TRBV5-4 to TRBJ2-5; possible D gene TRBD1, 5 bases. Per germline, CDR1 SGHNT and CDR2 YYREEE (reference sequence). The V end was cut by 4 bases, the J end by 5 bases, with 27 bases between. CDR3 length: 18 residues. CDR3 bases: TGTGCCAGCAGCCTCTCCCAGGGTCTGGACCTAGGTGCGGAGACCCAGTACTTC. It specifies CASSLSQGLDLGAETQYF.